A single sample is the source of the 14 T cell receptor beta chains below, sequenced in a study of blood T cell repertoires in COVID-19. Measured with immunoSEQ multiplex PCR; TCRdb has only the in-frame clones, and not every one. Among 410,000 or so clones listed, 89% were seen once. Sequencing was performed on peripheral blood. The receptors were gathered from a woman aged 35 to 49 with COVID-19, enrolled during active disease.

The rearrangement uses TRBV30 and TRBJ2-7; 11 bases line up with TRBD2. CDR1 and CDR2 (germline): GTSNPN, SVGIG (reference sequence). J gave up 6 bases and V 0 bases, and 7 bases lay outside the gene matches. This CDR3 contains 15 residues. The CDR3 loop is CAWSVPSSGRREQYF. As DNA, the CDR3 is TGTGCCTGGAGTGTACCCTCTAGCGGGAGGCGCGAGCAGTACTTC.

V and J are TRBV7-9 and TRBJ2-2; D is possibly TRBD2 (5 bases). CDR3 size: 17 residues. V was trimmed by 4 bases and J by 2 bases, leaving 17 bases between them. Germline CDR1 reads SEHNR; CDR2 reads FQNEAQ (reference sequence). The CDR3 DNA sequence: TGTGCCAGCAGCTCAGGACTCCTTTGGGTTAACACCGGGGAGCTGTTTTTT. Residues: CASSSGLLWVNTGELFF.

The rearrangement joins TRBV6-2 or TRBV6-3 to TRBJ2-2, with D maybe TRBD1 (5 bases). This CDR3 comprises 17 residues. The V end was cut by 3 bases, the J end by 4 bases, with 18 bases between. The germline V gene encodes CDR1 MNHEY and CDR2 SVGEGT. The CDR3 here is CASSYQGPRVSTGELFF. The CDR3 DNA reads as TGTGCCAGCAGTTATCAGGGCCCCAGGGTGAGCACCGGGGAGCTGTTTTTT.

The V gene is TRBV9, the J gene TRBJ2-2, with 7 nucleotides matching TRBD1. Germline-derived CDR1 and CDR2 are SGDLS and YYNGEE. V was clipped by 0 bases and J by 6 bases; unmatched bases: 11. The CDR3 has 17 amino acids. The CDR3 bases are TGTGCCAGCAGCGTAGTCCCCGCCTTTCAGGGGGCCGGGGAGCTGTTTTTT. Translating it yields CASSVVPAFQGAGELFF.

This chain connects TRBV28 to TRBJ1-5; D gene uncertain. The germline gives CDR1 MDHEN, CDR2 SYDVKM. The CDR3 loop spans 13 amino acids. V was clipped by 6 bases and J by 4 bases, with 10 bases between them. CDR3 amino acids: CASRLGRNQPQHF. The CDR3 DNA reads TGTGCCAGCAGACTCGGGAGGAATCAGCCCCAGCATTTT. The full variable domain, with the rest looked up from reference TRBV28 and TRBJ1-5, is DVKVTQSSRYLVKRTGEKVFLECVQDMDHENMFWYRQDPGLGLRLIYFSYDVKMKEKGDIPEGYSVSREKKERFSLILESASTNQTSMYLCASRLGRNQPQHFGDGTRLSIL.

The chain links TRBV20-1 to TRBJ2-5; 8 nucleotides agree with TRBD1. The CDR3 loop spans 15 amino acids. The trim removed 3 bases at V and 4 bases at J, leaving 10 bases unmatched. The germline V gene has CDR1 DFQATT and CDR2 SNEGSKA (reference sequence). CDR3 in DNA: TGCAGTGCTAGTGGATCGTTAGGGACAGGAGAGACCCAGTACTTC. Protein sequence: CSASGSLGTGETQYF.

The chain is built from TRBV10-3 and TRBJ2-6, with D uncertain. CDR1 is ENHRY, CDR2 SYGVKD, per germline. The CDR3 is 18 amino acids. V lost 3 bases and J 0 bases, leaving 15 bases between the germline ends. The CDR3 loop is CAISDQFGLRSGANVLTF. The CDR3 DNA reads as TGTGCCATCAGTGACCAATTTGGGCTACGCTCTGGGGCCAACGTCCTGACTTTC.

This clone was seen just once. The genes are TRBV7-3 and TRBJ2-3; 7 positions agree with TRBD2. Trimming took 5 bases from V and 3 from J; bases not matched to a gene: 5. The germline CDR1 and CDR2 sequences are SGHTA and FQGTGA. The CDR3 spans 14 residues. The DNA of the CDR3 is TGTGCCAGCAGCCTAAATAGCGGGACAGATACGCAGTATTTT. It codes for CASSLNSGTDTQYF.

This chain joins TRBV2 and TRBJ1-5; no clear D. This CDR3 region has 14 residues. The germline V and J ends were trimmed by 0 bases and 7 bases, with 10 bases remaining between them. CDR1 is SNHLY and CDR2 is FYNNEI in the germline V gene. CDR3: CASSEARLWQPQHF. CDR3 in DNA: TGTGCCAGCAGTGAAGCCAGGCTGTGGCAGCCCCAGCATTTT.

The V and J genes are TRBV28 and TRBJ1-5; D unclear. Germline V gene lookup returns CDR1 MDHEN and CDR2 SYDVKM. This CDR3 comprises 14 residues. The V gene lost 1 base and the J gene lost 7 bases, with 11 bases spanning the gap. Here the CDR3 reads CASSLSGNGQPQHF. In nucleotides, the CDR3 is TGTGCCAGCAGTTTATCGGGGAATGGCCAGCCCCAGCATTTT.

V usage is TRBV19 and J usage is TRBJ1-5; TRBD1 might be the D (6 bases). CDR1 LNHDA and CDR2 SQIVND come from the germline V gene (reference sequence). Trimming removed 1 base at V and 4 bases at J, with 11 bases between. The CDR3 covers 15 residues. CDR3 nucleotide sequence: TGTGCCAGTAGTATAGGGCAGGGGTGGAATCAGCCCCAGCATTTT. It yields the protein CASSIGQGWNQPQHF.

CDR3 residues: CASSEQINSPLHF. The CDR3 bases are TGTGCCAGCAGTGAACAGATTAATTCACCCCTCCACTTT. The rearrangement uses TRBV12-3 or TRBV12-4 and TRBJ1-6; D is uncertain. Deletions cut 5 bases from V and 6 bases from J, with 8 bases between. The CDR3 covers 13 residues.

J is TRBJ1-1 and V is TRBV5-5, with 10 bases that match TRBD1. With V trimmed by 0 bases and J by 4 bases, 9 bases remained unmatched. This CDR3 spans 17 amino acids. Germline assignment: CDR1 SGHKS and CDR2 YYEKEE (reference sequence). This CDR3 is CASSLVGTGAGVTEAFF. CDR3 coding DNA: TGTGCCAGCAGCTTGGTCGGGACAGGGGCCGGAGTCACTGAAGCTTTCTTT.

The chain has TRBV6-5 and TRBJ2-2; 8 nucleotides match TRBD1. Germline CDR1 MNHEY, CDR2 SVGAGI. The length of the CDR3 is 15 residues. J gave up 8 bases and V 6 bases, and 11 bases lay outside the gene matches. Here the CDR3 reads CASRERTGSFGELFF. CDR3 nucleotide sequence: TGTGCCAGCAGAGAGAGGACAGGGAGTTTTGGGGAGCTGTTTTTT.